Presented here are 10 T cell receptor beta chains from one specimen sequenced in a study of cytomegalovirus exposure and HLA in healthy donors. PCR primers comprised 60 Vbeta and 13 Jbeta primers. Profiled with immunoSEQ multiplex PCR; TCRdb holds only in-frame clones, not every one. The sample carries about 130,000 clones, approximately 79% recorded once. Source material: PBMCs. The receptor source for this set is a man aged 35 to 55 in good health and CMV-seropositive.

The chain recombines TRBV19 with TRBJ1-5; 7 bases align to TRBD1. V trimming: 3 bases; J trimming: 0 bases; junction bases outside the gene matches: 8. The germline V gene encodes CDR1 LNHDA and CDR2 SQIVND (reference sequence). The CDR3 extends over 17 amino acids. CDR3 sequence: CASSIYGTVNSNQPQHF. In nucleotides, the CDR3 is TGTGCCAGTAGTATTTATGGGACAGTAAATAGCAATCAGCCCCAGCATTTT.

The chain recombines TRBV28 with TRBJ2-5, with 9 nucleotides matching TRBD2. The germline V gene has CDR1 MDHEN and CDR2 SYDVKM. J lost 4 bases, V lost 6 bases, and 6 bases had no gene match. The CDR3 runs to 14 residues. The CDR3 spells CASSRSGSRETQYF. CDR3 DNA: TGTGCCAGCAGCCGTAGCGGGAGCAGAGAGACCCAGTACTTC.

The rearrangement uses TRBV11-2 and TRBJ2-6, with D hard to call. This CDR3 region has 16 residues. The germline gives CDR1 SGHAT, CDR2 FQNNGV. With 2 bases removed from V and 3 bases from J, the gap between germline ends came to 11 bases. CDR3 nucleotides: TGTGCCAGCAGCTTAAGAGGATCTCGTGGGGCCAACGTCCTGACTTTC. It translates to CASSLRGSRGANVLTF.

The chain carries TRBV7-8 and TRBJ1-1; TRBD1 is a possible D gene (5 bases). The CDR3 totals 16 residues. V lost 5 bases and J lost 8, with 24 bases in between. CDR1 SGHVS and CDR2 FQNEAQ come from the germline V gene. As DNA, the CDR3 is TGTGCCAGCAGCACGCAATTATCCCCGCGGGAGGGGGAAGCTTTCTTT. It encodes CASSTQLSPREGEAFF.

J is TRBJ1-2 and V is TRBV6-6; D ambiguous. The CDR3 covers 13 residues. With 6 bases removed from V and 5 bases from J, the gap between germline ends came to 13 bases. Germline V lookup: CDR1 MNHNY, CDR2 SVGAGI (reference sequence). CDR3: CASRPHQNYGYTF. As DNA, the CDR3 is TGTGCCAGCAGGCCCCACCAGAATTATGGCTACACCTTC.

This chain links TRBV9 with TRBJ2-3; D is perhaps TRBD2 (6 bases). V lost 7 bases and J 0 bases, leaving 18 bases between the germline ends. Germline CDR1 reads SGDLS; CDR2 reads YYNGEE. The CDR3 extends over 16 amino acids. The CDR3 DNA follows: TGTGCCAGCGCGGGGCAAAGGGACCATAGCACAGATACGCAGTATTTT. Residues: CASAGQRDHSTDTQYF.

This chain links TRBV6-5 with TRBJ2-5; 7 bases line up with TRBD1. The CDR3 runs to 15 residues. V gave up 6 bases and J gave up 2 bases; unmatched junction bases: 9. Looked up from germline, CDR1 is MNHEY and CDR2 is SVGAGI. The CDR3: CASSDSTGRQETQYF. In DNA, the CDR3 is TGTGCCAGCAGCGACTCGACAGGGCGGCAAGAGACCCAGTACTTC.

The chain uses TRBV6-5 and TRBJ1-6; the D is unclear. V lost 5 bases to trimming and J lost 0 bases, with 8 bases between them. The CDR3 consists of 15 residues. The germline V gene has CDR1 MNHEY and CDR2 SVGAGI. CDR3 sequence (DNA): TGTGCCAGCAGTGGGGAGAGCTCCTATAATTCACCCCTCCACTTT. It codes for CASSGESSYNSPLHF.

The chain has TRBV19 and TRBJ1-4; D is uncertain. The CDR3 loop spans 13 amino acids. Germline V gene lookup returns CDR1 LNHDA and CDR2 SQIVND (reference sequence). V was pared by 4 bases and J by 5 bases, with 8 bases between. The CDR3 DNA follows: TGTGCCAGTAGTACACATCTGAATGAAAAACTGTTTTTT. Translating gives CASSTHLNEKLFF.

This chain connects TRBV9 to TRBJ1-1, with a possible D match to TRBD1 (5 bases). Germline V gene data show CDR1 as SGDLS and CDR2 as YYNGEE. The CDR3 loop spans 13 amino acids. The V gene lost 2 bases and the J gene lost 4 bases, with 9 bases spanning the gap. The CDR3 DNA is TGTGCCAGCAGCGTGGGGCAGACCACTGAAGCTTTCTTT. This encodes CASSVGQTTEAFF. The whole variable domain, filled in from reference TRBV9 and TRBJ1-1, reads DSGVTQTPKHLITATGQRVTLRCSPRSGDLSVYWYQQSLDQGLQFLIQYYNGEERAKGNILERFSAQQFPDLHSELNLSSLELGDSALYFCASSVGQTTEAFFGQGTRLTVV.